Presented here are 10 T cell receptor beta chains from one specimen sequenced in a study of blood T cell repertoires in COVID-19. Assay: immunoSEQ multiplex PCR; the TCRdb copy retains only in-frame clones and omits some. The data show 250,000 to 400,000 clones, with approximately 88% seen just once and 4.5% to 6.5% held by the top ten. Sequenced: PBMCs or T cells enriched from blood (not recorded which). The receptors stem from a man in his fifties or sixties who had recovered from COVID-19.

The V gene is TRBV23-1, the J gene TRBJ2-3; 10 bases match TRBD1. TRBV23-1 is known as an ORF, though its function is uncertain. The CDR3 is made up of 14 amino acids. V trimming: 9 bases; J trimming: 5 bases; junction bases outside the gene matches: 8. The CDR3 region is CASRPGQGKDTQYF. CDR3 nucleotide sequence: TGCGCCAGTAGACCGGGACAGGGGAAAGATACGCAGTATTTT.

The chain uses TRBV18 and TRBJ2-2; D unresolved. Trimming cost V 6 bases and J 7 bases, with 6 bases left between them. The CDR3 loop spans 11 amino acids. Germline V lookup: CDR1 KGHSH, CDR2 LQKENI. This chain's CDR3 is CASSAGGELFF. CDR3 coding DNA: TGTGCCAGCTCCGCCGGCGGGGAGCTGTTTTTT.

This chain links TRBV5-1 with TRBJ2-1, with TRBD2 as a possible D gene (7 bases). This CDR3 comprises 16 residues. The V gene's germline CDR1 is SGHRS and CDR2 YFSETQ. The V end was cut by 4 bases, the J end by 0 bases, with 14 bases between. CDR3 sequence (DNA): TGCGCCAGCAGCCCGGAGGGGGGGGTCTCCTACAATGAGCAGTTCTTC. Residues: CASSPEGGVSYNEQFF. The full variable domain, completed using reference TRBV5-1 and TRBJ2-1, is KAGVTQTPRYLIKTRGQQVTLSCSPISGHRSVSWYQQTPGQGLQFLFEYFSETQRNKGNFPGRFSGRQFSNSRSEMNVSTLELGDSALYLCASSPEGGVSYNEQFFGPGTRLTVL.

This chain links TRBV24-1 with TRBJ2-1; 8 bases agree with TRBD1. Germline trimming cut 2 bases from V and 12 bases from J; bases unmatched to any gene: 2. Germline CDR1 KGHDR, CDR2 SFDVKD. The CDR3 totals 12 residues. Written as DNA, the CDR3 is TGTGCCACCAGTGATTCCGGGACAGGGCAGTTCTTC. Encoded protein: CATSDSGTGQFF.

This clone was picked up a small number of times. This chain uses TRBV9 with TRBJ2-2; 9 bases are shared with TRBD2. V trimming: 0 bases; J trimming: 3 bases; junction bases outside the gene matches: 6. Germline values: CDR1 SGDLS, CDR2 YYNGEE. The CDR3 is 17 residues long. The CDR3 nucleotides are TGTGCCAGCAGCGTAGACAGGAGCGGGAGGTACACCGGGGAGCTGTTTTTT. Its translation is CASSVDRSGRYTGELFF.

This rearrangement joins TRBV6-2 or TRBV6-3 to TRBJ2-5; D might be TRBD2 (6 bases). V lost 0 bases and J lost 1, with 9 bases in between. Germline V gives CDR1 MNHEY, CDR2 SVGEGT. CDR3 length: 15 amino acids. The CDR3 DNA follows: TGTGCCAGCAGTTACTCCCGGGGGACCCAAGAGACCCAGTACTTC. As protein: CASSYSRGTQETQYF.

This chain uses TRBV18 with TRBJ2-2; 11 nucleotides agree with TRBD2. Germline assignment: CDR1 KGHSH and CDR2 LQKENI. The ends lost 3 bases at V and 7 bases at J; junction bases unmatched: 7. The CDR3 is 16 amino acids. CDR3 amino acids: CASSPTTSGTGGELFF. The CDR3 region has the DNA TGTGCCAGCTCACCGACGACTAGCGGGACAGGCGGGGAGCTGTTTTTT. The whole variable domain, remainder taken from reference TRBV18 and TRBJ2-2, is NAGVMQNPRHLVRRRGQEARLRCSPMKGHSHVYWYRQLPEEGLKFMVYLQKENIIDESGMPKERFSAEFPKEGPSILRIQQVVRGDSAAYFCASSPTTSGTGGELFFGEGSRLTVL.

The J gene is TRBJ2-7, the V gene TRBV28; 7 bases are shared with TRBD2. Losses at the gene ends were 6 bases for V and 7 bases for J; bases not matched to a gene: 9. CDR3 length: 13 residues. Germline lookup yields CDR1 MDHEN and CDR2 SYDVKM. CDR3 in DNA: TGTGCCAGCAGCCGGGGAGGGTTTGGTGAGCAGTACTTC. The encoded protein is CASSRGGFGEQYF. Combining the CDR3 with reference TRBV28 and TRBJ2-7 gives the whole variable domain DVKVTQSSRYLVKRTGEKVFLECVQDMDHENMFWYRQDPGLGLRLIYFSYDVKMKEKGDIPEGYSVSREKKERFSLILESASTNQTSMYLCASSRGGFGEQYFGPGTRLTVT.

The chain joins TRBV4-3 to TRBJ2-7; 8 nucleotides agree with TRBD1. CDR1 and CDR2 from the germline V gene are LGHNA and YSLEER. CDR3 length: 16 residues. With V trimmed by 0 bases and J by 4 bases, 8 bases remained unmatched. CDR3 loop: CASSQEGGQGPYEQYF. CDR3 nucleotide sequence: TGCGCCAGCAGCCAAGAGGGAGGACAGGGCCCTTACGAGCAGTACTTC.

This chain links TRBV5-8 with TRBJ1-1; tentative D call: TRBD1 (6 bases). V dropped 4 bases and J dropped 1 base, with 23 bases sitting between them. The length of the CDR3 is 18 residues. Germline CDR1 and CDR2: SGHTS and YDEGEE. Written as DNA, the CDR3 is TGTGCCAGCAGCCGAGTAGGCAGCGCTTTACAGGGGAACACTGAAGCTTTCTTT. This gives the protein CASSRVGSALQGNTEAFF.